Here is one T cell receptor beta chain with its context. Its antigen is unidentified. This record comes from a study of identical twins. Whole-study results and caveats: Twin-shared out-of-frame alpha sequences were enriched for low generation probability.

Looked up from germline, CDR1 is MNHEY and CDR2 is SMNVEV (reference sequence). Trimming removed 5 bases from V and 8 bases from J, with 10 bases in between. CDR3 size: 12 residues. Template switching added a universal primer site; cDNA carried unique molecular identifiers. TCRdb called the 5' RACE reads again in MiXCR, with one record for every CDR3 protein. This table has roughly 280,000 distinct CDR3 sequences, just under 9.5% appearing once. These same records also appear under a second study, on yellow fever vaccine responses in identical twins.

The TCR comes from a woman between 18 and 29 years old in good health. The J gene is TRBJ2-1, the V gene TRBV27; maybe TRBD1 (7 bases). The sequenced sample was CD8+ T cells sorted from blood. The CDR3 is CASSIRGDEQFF. The CDR3 bases are TGTGCCAGCAGTATCAGGGGGGATGAGCAGTTCTTC.